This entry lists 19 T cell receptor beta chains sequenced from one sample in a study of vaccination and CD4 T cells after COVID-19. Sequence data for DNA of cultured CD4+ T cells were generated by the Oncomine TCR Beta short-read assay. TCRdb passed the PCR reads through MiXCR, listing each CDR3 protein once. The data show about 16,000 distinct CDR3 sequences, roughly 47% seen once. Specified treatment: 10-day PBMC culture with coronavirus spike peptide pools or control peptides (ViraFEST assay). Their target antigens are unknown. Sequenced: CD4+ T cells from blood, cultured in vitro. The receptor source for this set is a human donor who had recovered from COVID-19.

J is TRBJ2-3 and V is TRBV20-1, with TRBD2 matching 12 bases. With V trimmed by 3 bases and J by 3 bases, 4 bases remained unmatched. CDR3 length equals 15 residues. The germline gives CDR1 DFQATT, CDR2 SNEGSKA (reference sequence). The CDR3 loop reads CSARRTSGETDTQYF. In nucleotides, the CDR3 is TGCAGTGCTAGGAGGACTAGCGGGGAAACAGATACGCAGTATTTT.

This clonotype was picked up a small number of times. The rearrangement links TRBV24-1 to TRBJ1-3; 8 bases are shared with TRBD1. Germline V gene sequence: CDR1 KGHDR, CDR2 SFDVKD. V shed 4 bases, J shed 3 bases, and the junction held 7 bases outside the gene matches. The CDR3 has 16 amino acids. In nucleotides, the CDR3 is TGTGCCACCAGTGACCCGACAGGGGATGATGGAAACACCATATATTTT. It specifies CATSDPTGDDGNTIYF.

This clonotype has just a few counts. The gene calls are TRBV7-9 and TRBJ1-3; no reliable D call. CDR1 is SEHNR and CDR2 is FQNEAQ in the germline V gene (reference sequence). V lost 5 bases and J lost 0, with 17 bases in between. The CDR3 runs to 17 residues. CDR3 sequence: CASSPGLSISSGNTIYF. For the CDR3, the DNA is TGTGCCAGCAGCCCAGGACTGTCAATTAGCTCTGGAAACACCATATATTTT.

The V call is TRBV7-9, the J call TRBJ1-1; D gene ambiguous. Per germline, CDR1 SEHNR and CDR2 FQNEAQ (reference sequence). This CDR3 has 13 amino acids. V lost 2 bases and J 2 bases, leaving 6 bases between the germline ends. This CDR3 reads CASSLKVNTEAFF. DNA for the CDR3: TGTGCCAGCAGCTTAAAGGTTAACACTGAAGCTTTCTTT.

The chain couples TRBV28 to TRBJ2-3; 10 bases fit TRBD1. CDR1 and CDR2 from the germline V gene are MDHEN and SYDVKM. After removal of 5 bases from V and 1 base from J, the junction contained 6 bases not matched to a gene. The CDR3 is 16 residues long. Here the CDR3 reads CASSAPGTGGTDTQYF. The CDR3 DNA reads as TGTGCCAGCAGTGCACCCGGGACAGGGGGCACAGATACGCAGTATTTT.

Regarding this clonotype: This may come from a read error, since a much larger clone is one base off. CDR3 DNA: TGCAGTGCTAGAGGTACAGGGGGCGCGGGTCAGCCCCAGCATTTT. Translation: CSARGTGGAGQPQHF. J is TRBJ1-5 and V is TRBV20-1, with 9 bases lining up with TRBD1. V shed 1 base and J 6 bases; nucleotides not matched to a gene: 7. The CDR3 has 15 amino acids. Germline lookup yields CDR1 DFQATT and CDR2 SNEGSKA (reference sequence).

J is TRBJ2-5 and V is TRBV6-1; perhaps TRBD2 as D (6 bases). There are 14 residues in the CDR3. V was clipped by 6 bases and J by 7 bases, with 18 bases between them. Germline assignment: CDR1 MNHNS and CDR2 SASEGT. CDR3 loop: CASSKYRDSRTQYF. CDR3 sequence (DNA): TGTGCCAGCAGCAAATACCGGGACTCACGGACCCAGTACTTC.

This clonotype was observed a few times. The DNA for the CDR3 is TGTGCCAGCAGTTTATACAGGGGGAAGGATTCACCCCTCCACTTT. It encodes CASSLYRGKDSPLHF. The chain combines TRBV27 with TRBJ1-6; 8 bases are a match to TRBD1. After removal of 1 base from V and 8 bases from J, the junction contained 4 bases not matched to a gene. CDR1 and CDR2 from the germline V gene are MNHEY and SMNVEV (reference sequence). The CDR3 is made up of 15 amino acids.

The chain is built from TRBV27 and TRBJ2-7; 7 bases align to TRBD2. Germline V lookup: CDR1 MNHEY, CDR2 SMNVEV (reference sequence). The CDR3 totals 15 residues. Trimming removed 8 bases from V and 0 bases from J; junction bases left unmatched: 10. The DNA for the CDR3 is TGTGCCAGCCAGACCACTAGCGCACGCTCCTACGAGCAGTACTTC. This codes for CASQTTSARSYEQYF.

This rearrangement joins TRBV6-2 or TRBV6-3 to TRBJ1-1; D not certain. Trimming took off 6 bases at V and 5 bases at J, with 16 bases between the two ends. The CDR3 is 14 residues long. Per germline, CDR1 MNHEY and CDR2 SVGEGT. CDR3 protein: CASRKRRGSTEAFF. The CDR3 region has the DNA TGTGCCAGCAGAAAACGACGGGGTTCAACTGAAGCTTTCTTT.

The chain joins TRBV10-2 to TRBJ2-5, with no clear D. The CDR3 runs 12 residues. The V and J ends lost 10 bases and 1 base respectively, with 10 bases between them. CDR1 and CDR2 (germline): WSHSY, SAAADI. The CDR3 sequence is CATADAQETQYF. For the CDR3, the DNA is TGCGCCACCGCGGACGCCCAAGAGACCCAGTACTTC.

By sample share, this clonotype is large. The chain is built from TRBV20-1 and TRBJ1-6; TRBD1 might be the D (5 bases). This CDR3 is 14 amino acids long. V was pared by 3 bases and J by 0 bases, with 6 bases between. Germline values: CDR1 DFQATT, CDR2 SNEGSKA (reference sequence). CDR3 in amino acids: CSASTGSYNSPLHF. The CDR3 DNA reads TGCAGTGCTAGCACAGGCTCCTATAATTCACCCCTCCACTTT.

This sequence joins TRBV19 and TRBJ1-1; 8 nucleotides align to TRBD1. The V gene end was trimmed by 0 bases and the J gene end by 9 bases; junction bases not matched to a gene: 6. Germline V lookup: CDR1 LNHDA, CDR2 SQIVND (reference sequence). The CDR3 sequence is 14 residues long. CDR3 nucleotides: TGTGCCAGTAGTATAGATCCTAGACAGGGGAAAGCTTTCTTT. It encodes CASSIDPRQGKAFF.

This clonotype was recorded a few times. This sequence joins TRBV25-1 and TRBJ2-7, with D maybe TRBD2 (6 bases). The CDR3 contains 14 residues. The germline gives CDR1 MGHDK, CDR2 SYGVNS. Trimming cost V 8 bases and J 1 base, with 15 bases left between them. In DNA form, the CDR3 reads TGTGCCAGCCAAACCGGACTACCTTCCTACGAGCAGTACTTC. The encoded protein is CASQTGLPSYEQYF.

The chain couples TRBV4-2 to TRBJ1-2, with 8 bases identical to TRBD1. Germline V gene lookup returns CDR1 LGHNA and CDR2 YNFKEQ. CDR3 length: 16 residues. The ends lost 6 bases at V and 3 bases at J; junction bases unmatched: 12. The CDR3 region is CASSRGRDRRDYGYTF. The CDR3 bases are TGTGCCAGCAGTCGGGGCCGGGACAGGAGAGACTATGGCTACACCTTC.

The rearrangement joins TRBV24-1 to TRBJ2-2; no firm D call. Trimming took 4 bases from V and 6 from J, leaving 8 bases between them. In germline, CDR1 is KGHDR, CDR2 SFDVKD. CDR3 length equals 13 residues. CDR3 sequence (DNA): TGTGCCACCAGTGAATTCACTGCCGGGGAGCTGTTTTTT. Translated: CATSEFTAGELFF.

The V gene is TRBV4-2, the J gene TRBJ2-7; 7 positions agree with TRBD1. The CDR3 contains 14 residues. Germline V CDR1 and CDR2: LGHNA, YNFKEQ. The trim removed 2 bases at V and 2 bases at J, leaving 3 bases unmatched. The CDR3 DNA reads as TGTGCCAGCAGCCAACCGGGGACAGCCTACGAGCAGTACTTC. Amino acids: CASSQPGTAYEQYF.

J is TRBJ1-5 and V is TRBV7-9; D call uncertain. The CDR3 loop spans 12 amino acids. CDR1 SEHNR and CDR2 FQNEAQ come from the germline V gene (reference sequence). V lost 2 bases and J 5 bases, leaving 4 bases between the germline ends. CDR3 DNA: TGTGCCAGCAGCTTACTATATCAGCCCCAGCATTTT. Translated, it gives CASSLLYQPQHF.

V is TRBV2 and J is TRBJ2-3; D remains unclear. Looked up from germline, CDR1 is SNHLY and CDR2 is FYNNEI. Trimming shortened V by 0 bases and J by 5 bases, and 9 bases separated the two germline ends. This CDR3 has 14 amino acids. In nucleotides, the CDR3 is TGTGCCAGCAGTGAAGCGGGTGGCCGAGATACGCAGTATTTT. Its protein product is CASSEAGGRDTQYF.